The clone carrying this T cell receptor beta chain was observed a few times. This record belongs to a study of human T cells and chemical hapten exposure. Across the whole study: Donors were sensitized with 2% DPC on the upper inner arm.

Stated time point: patch test 1, 2 weeks after DPC sensitization. Treatment reported: therapeutic diphenylcyclopropenone sensitization with weekly scalp DPC. Non-pregnant alopecia patients aged 18 to 70, suitable for DPC therapy. Trimming removed 7 bases at V and 10 bases at J, with 20 bases between. Germline V gene lookup returns CDR1 SNHLY and CDR2 FYNNEI. The CDR3 spans 14 residues. Original handling: The number of TCRs in each sample had a median of approximately 96,000 and spanned roughly 20,000 to 750,000. TCRdb itself ran the RACE reads through MiXCR, one entry per CDR3 protein. TCRdb's processing, not the authors', yielded these V and J calls. Found here are roughly 200,000 distinct CDR3 sequences, about 22% of them singletons; the top ten hold 6% to 8%.

The rearrangement uses TRBV2 and TRBJ2-1; perhaps TRBD1 as D (6 bases). Sequenced material: whole blood, taken in connection with sensitization to the hapten diphenylcyclopropenone (DPC). This TCR came from a woman aged 45-59 years with alopecia areata. Some clones in this sample may be carry-over from other donors' samples. The CDR3 sequence: CASNLAGPQGEQFF. The CDR3 DNA is TGTGCCAGCAACCTTGCCGGACCCCAGGGGGAGCAGTTCTTC. The full variable domain, with the rest looked up from reference TRBV2 and TRBJ2-1, is EPEVTQTPSHQVTQMGQEVILRCVPISNHLYFYWYRQILGQKVEFLVSFYNNEISEKSEIFDDQFSVERPDGSNFTLKIRSTKLEDSAMYFCASNLAGPQGEQFFGPGTRLTVL.